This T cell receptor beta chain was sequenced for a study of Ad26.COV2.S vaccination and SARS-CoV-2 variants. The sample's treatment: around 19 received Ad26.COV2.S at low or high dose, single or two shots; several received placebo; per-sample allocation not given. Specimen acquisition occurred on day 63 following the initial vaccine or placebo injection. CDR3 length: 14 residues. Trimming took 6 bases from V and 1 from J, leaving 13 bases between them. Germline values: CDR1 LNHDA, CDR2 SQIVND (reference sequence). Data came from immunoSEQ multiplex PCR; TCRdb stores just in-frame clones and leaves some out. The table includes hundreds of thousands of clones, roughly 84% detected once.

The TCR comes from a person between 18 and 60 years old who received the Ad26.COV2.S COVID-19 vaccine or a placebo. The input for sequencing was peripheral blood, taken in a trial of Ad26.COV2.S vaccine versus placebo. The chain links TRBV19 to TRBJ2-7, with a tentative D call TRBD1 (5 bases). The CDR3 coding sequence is TGTGCCAGTAGCCCCCCAGGGTTATCCTACGAGCAGTACTTC. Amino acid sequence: CASSPPGLSYEQYF.